The 31 T cell receptor beta chains listed next were all sequenced from one sample in a study of blood T cell repertoires in COVID-19. The assay was immunoSEQ multiplex PCR, and TCRdb's table has in-frame clones only and misses some. The sample yields 130,000 or so clones, 86% seen once. The sequenced material came from peripheral blood. Every receptor here comes from a man aged 35-49 years with acute or convalescent COVID-19.

This sequence joins TRBV6-5 and TRBJ1-2; D remains ambiguous. CDR1 and CDR2 from the germline V gene are MNHEY and SVGAGI. Trimming stripped 3 bases from V and 4 bases from J, with 12 bases between. The CDR3 loop spans 14 amino acids. The CDR3 coding sequence is TGTGCCAGCAGTTATTCCGCGGGCTTCTATGGCTACACCTTC. Protein: CASSYSAGFYGYTF.

The chain carries TRBV10-3 and TRBJ2-2; TRBD2 matches 9 bases. Germline loops: CDR1 ENHRY, CDR2 SYGVKD. Germline trimming cut 0 bases from V and 5 bases from J; bases unmatched to any gene: 4. The CDR3 has 16 residues. CDR3 residues: CAISESTSGKTGELFF. CDR3 coding DNA: TGTGCCATCAGTGAGTCGACTAGCGGTAAAACCGGGGAGCTGTTTTTT.

V and J are TRBV18 and TRBJ2-6; 7 bases map to TRBD2. CDR1 is KGHSH and CDR2 is LQKENI in the germline V gene. The V segment lost 6 bases and the J segment 4 bases; nucleotides outside the gene matches: 15. CDR3 length: 18 residues. The CDR3 reads CASSPESAGVRGANVLTF. CDR3 sequence (DNA): TGTGCCAGCTCCCCGGAGTCGGCGGGAGTGAGAGGGGCCAACGTCCTGACTTTC.

The J gene is TRBJ1-5, the V gene TRBV5-1; D unresolved. The CDR3 has 15 residues. V lost 1 base to trimming and J lost 4 bases, with 12 bases between them. Germline V gene lookup returns CDR1 SGHRS and CDR2 YFSETQ. DNA for the CDR3: TGCGCCAGCAGCTTGAGCGGGGTGACTAATCAGCCCCAGCATTTT. Translation: CASSLSGVTNQPQHF. The full variable domain, with the rest looked up from reference TRBV5-1 and TRBJ1-5, is KAGVTQTPRYLIKTRGQQVTLSCSPISGHRSVSWYQQTPGQGLQFLFEYFSETQRNKGNFPGRFSGRQFSNSRSEMNVSTLELGDSALYLCASSLSGVTNQPQHFGDGTRLSIL.

V is TRBV6-5 and J is TRBJ2-1, with D maybe TRBD2 (5 bases). The germline CDR1 and CDR2 sequences are MNHEY and SVGAGI. The CDR3 has 12 residues. The V and J ends lost 6 bases and 9 bases respectively, with 12 bases between them. CDR3 in DNA: TGTGCCAGCAGCAGCGTCGGGGTTGAGCAGTTCTTC. Its translation: CASSSVGVEQFF.

The rearrangement links TRBV27 to TRBJ2-3, with 9 bases fitting TRBD1. The CDR3 totals 15 residues. V gave up 6 bases and J gave up 3 bases; unmatched junction bases: 7. Germline V lookup: CDR1 MNHEY, CDR2 SMNVEV (reference sequence). In nucleotides, the CDR3 is TGTGCCAGCAGCCGAACAGGGGGCCGGACAGATACGCAGTATTTT. It specifies CASSRTGGRTDTQYF.

This clone was counted a few times. V and J are TRBV27 and TRBJ1-1; 9 bases align to TRBD1. Germline CDR1 MNHEY, CDR2 SMNVEV (reference sequence). CDR3 length: 15 residues. After removal of 4 bases from V and 4 bases from J, the junction contained 7 bases not matched to a gene. The CDR3 sequence is CASSSATGGSTEAFF. DNA of the CDR3: TGTGCCAGCAGTTCCGCGACAGGGGGGAGCACTGAAGCTTTCTTT.

The J gene is TRBJ1-2, the V gene TRBV10-3; the match to TRBD1 covers 9 bases. This CDR3 spans 14 amino acids. After removal of 6 bases from V and 4 bases from J, the junction contained 6 bases not matched to a gene. Germline V lookup: CDR1 ENHRY, CDR2 SYGVKD. CDR3 sequence (DNA): TGTGCCATCAGCGGGACAGGGAATGGCTATGGCTACACCTTC. Protein product: CAISGTGNGYGYTF.

The CDR3 sequence is CASSSRASGGLMGYNEQFF. CDR3 DNA: TGTGCCAGCAGCTCCCGGGCTAGCGGGGGCCTAATGGGGTACAATGAGCAGTTCTTC. The chain employs TRBV7-2 and TRBJ2-1; TRBD2 matches 10 bases. This CDR3 has 19 amino acids. V lost 4 bases and J lost 4; bases outside the gene matches: 16. Germline-derived CDR1 and CDR2 are SGHTA and FQGNSA.

The chain is built from TRBV2 and TRBJ2-5, with D perhaps TRBD2 (7 bases). Between the trimmed V and J ends, which lost 6 bases and 1 base, there was a span of 15 bases. Looked up from germline, CDR1 is SNHLY and CDR2 is FYNNEI. The CDR3 runs 15 residues. The DNA for the CDR3 is TGTGCCAGCAGGGGGGGGCTGACGCTCCAAGAGACCCAGTACTTC. Amino acids: CASRGGLTLQETQYF.

The chain combines TRBV7-9 with TRBJ1-2; TRBD1 might be the D (5 bases). CDR1 and CDR2 (germline): SEHNR, FQNEAQ (reference sequence). This CDR3 contains 16 residues. V was cut by 0 bases and J by 6 bases, with 17 bases left in between. Here the CDR3 reads CASSLALRDSRDGYTF. The CDR3 nucleotides read TGTGCCAGCAGCTTAGCACTGAGAGACAGCAGGGATGGCTACACCTTC.

The chain carries TRBV7-8 and TRBJ2-6; the match to TRBD1 covers 7 bases. With V trimmed by 6 bases and J by 1 base, 12 bases remained unmatched. The germline V gene encodes CDR1 SGHVS and CDR2 FQNEAQ. The CDR3 is 18 amino acids. CDR3 sequence (DNA): TGTGCCAGCAGACCTCGGCGACAGGGACCGTCTGGGGCCAACGTCCTGACTTTC. It translates to CASRPRRQGPSGANVLTF.

The chain couples TRBV7-9 to TRBJ1-2; possibly TRBD1 for D (5 bases). Trimming removed 1 base at V and 5 bases at J, with 17 bases between. Germline-derived CDR1 and CDR2 are SEHNR and FQNEAQ (reference sequence). The CDR3 totals 16 residues. The CDR3: CASSLELAGPHYGYTF. The CDR3, as DNA: TGTGCCAGCAGCTTAGAGTTGGCAGGGCCCCATTATGGCTACACCTTC.

This clone was seen more than once but under ten times. The chain uses TRBV9 and TRBJ2-3; perhaps TRBD1 as D (5 bases). The germline V and J ends were trimmed by 6 bases and 4 bases, with 21 bases remaining between them. CDR1 SGDLS and CDR2 YYNGEE come from the germline V gene. CDR3 length equals 16 residues. The CDR3 DNA reads as TGTGCCAGCACCCCTGGGGCGACAACACGGGCAGATACGCAGTATTTT. Translating it yields CASTPGATTRADTQYF. The full variable domain, completed using reference TRBV9 and TRBJ2-3, is DSGVTQTPKHLITATGQRVTLRCSPRSGDLSVYWYQQSLDQGLQFLIQYYNGEERAKGNILERFSAQQFPDLHSELNLSSLELGDSALYFCASTPGATTRADTQYFGPGTRLTVL.

This sequence joins TRBV30 and TRBJ1-1; D not resolved. Trimming removed 4 bases at V and 1 base at J, with 10 bases between. There are 13 residues in the CDR3. Germline CDR1 and CDR2: GTSNPN and SVGIG (reference sequence). Here the CDR3 reads CAWNGRGNTEAFF. As DNA, the CDR3 is TGTGCCTGGAACGGACGGGGGAACACTGAAGCTTTCTTT.

The chain is built from TRBV20-1 and TRBJ2-5, with 9 positions matching TRBD2. V dropped 3 bases and J dropped 5; count of bases not matched to a gene: 4. This CDR3 has 13 amino acids. The V gene's germline CDR1 is DFQATT and CDR2 SNEGSKA (reference sequence). For the CDR3, the DNA is TGCAGTGCTAGTGCGGGAGGGGAGGAGACCCAGTACTTC. This gives the protein CSASAGGEETQYF.

This rearrangement joins TRBV2 to TRBJ1-1; no clear D. V was clipped by 8 bases and J by 11 bases, with 15 bases between them. The CDR3 has 11 residues. CDR1 is SNHLY, CDR2 FYNNEI, per germline. CDR3 nucleotides: TGTGCCAGCCTGGTACGACTCACGGCTTTCTTT. This codes for CASLVRLTAFF.

This sequence joins TRBV10-3 and TRBJ2-1; 15 bases agree with TRBD2. The trim removed 4 bases at V and 4 bases at J, leaving 2 bases unmatched. Germline CDR1 ENHRY, CDR2 SYGVKD. CDR3 length: 16 residues. Here the CDR3 reads CAISGGLAGGYNEQFF. The CDR3 DNA is TGTGCCATCAGTGGGGGACTAGCGGGAGGATACAATGAGCAGTTCTTC.

This clone came up a few times. V is TRBV4-2 and J is TRBJ2-1; 8 bases are shared with TRBD2. This CDR3 has 15 residues. Germline assignment: CDR1 LGHNA and CDR2 YNFKEQ. V dropped 5 bases and J dropped 7; count of bases not matched to a gene: 10. DNA for the CDR3: TGTGCCAGCAGCAAAGGAGAGCGGGGGAGGAATGAGCAGTTCTTC. It yields the protein CASSKGERGRNEQFF.

This clone was recorded only once. The chain recombines TRBV27 with TRBJ1-6; 10 nucleotides agree with TRBD1. J was trimmed by 5 bases and V by 6 bases; bases with no gene match: 7. The CDR3 covers 16 residues. Germline-derived CDR1 and CDR2 are MNHEY and SMNVEV (reference sequence). CDR3 bases: TGTGCCAGCAGCTGGGGGACAGGGGAAAATAATTCACCCCTCCACTTT. It encodes CASSWGTGENNSPLHF.

CDR3 nucleotide sequence: TGCGCCAGCAGCTACGGTTTGGGGCTAGCGGGAGCGGCCACCGGGGAGCTGTTTTTT. Translating gives CASSYGLGLAGAATGELFF. The chain recombines TRBV5-1 with TRBJ2-2, with 10 positions matching TRBD2. Germline trimming cut 3 bases from V and 4 bases from J; bases unmatched to any gene: 15. Germline CDR1 is SGHRS and CDR2 is YFSETQ. The CDR3 sequence is 19 residues long.

V usage is TRBV9 and J usage is TRBJ2-6; TRBD1 agrees at 10 bases. V was clipped by 6 bases and J by 1 base; unmatched bases: 4. CDR3 length equals 16 residues. The germline V gene has CDR1 SGDLS and CDR2 YYNGEE. The CDR3 spells CASTRTGGSGANVLTF. DNA of the CDR3: TGTGCCAGCACTAGGACAGGGGGATCTGGGGCCAACGTCCTGACTTTC.

The chain joins TRBV9 to TRBJ1-1; the D gene is possibly TRBD1 (6 bases). Per the germline V gene, CDR1 is SGDLS and CDR2 is YYNGEE. V shed 4 bases and J shed 4 bases, with 14 bases lying between them. The CDR3 loop spans 14 amino acids. CDR3 in amino acids: CASSIRQASTEAFF. The CDR3 bases are TGTGCCAGCAGCATCAGACAGGCAAGCACTGAAGCTTTCTTT.

The chain joins TRBV6-6 to TRBJ2-7, with 7 bases identical to TRBD2. Trimming removed 6 bases from V and 3 bases from J; junction bases left unmatched: 8. Germline V gene data show CDR1 as MNHNY and CDR2 as SVGAGI (reference sequence). This CDR3 is 14 amino acids long. CDR3: CASSDGLGFYEQYF. CDR3 sequence (DNA): TGTGCCAGCAGCGACGGACTAGGATTCTACGAGCAGTACTTC.

The rearrangement uses TRBV4-3 and TRBJ1-1; maybe TRBD1 (6 bases). The CDR3 runs to 14 residues. Germline V CDR1 and CDR2: LGHNA, YSLEER. Trimming stripped 2 bases from V and 0 bases from J, with 7 bases between. CDR3 coding DNA: TGCGCCAGCAGCCAAAACAGGGTGAACACTGAAGCTTTCTTT. This gives the protein CASSQNRVNTEAFF.

The V call is TRBV27, the J call TRBJ1-4, with 11 bases aligning to TRBD1. The CDR3 is 13 amino acids. Looked up from germline, CDR1 is MNHEY and CDR2 is SMNVEV (reference sequence). V lost 6 bases and J lost 9; bases outside the gene matches: 3. CDR3 residues: CASSWDRGKKLFF. CDR3 in DNA: TGTGCCAGCAGCTGGGACAGGGGGAAAAAACTGTTTTTT.

The chain is built from TRBV7-6 and TRBJ1-4; 9 bases are shared with TRBD1. Per germline, CDR1 SGHVS and CDR2 FNYEAQ. The CDR3 has 15 amino acids. V gave up 4 bases and J gave up 8 bases; unmatched junction bases: 8. The CDR3: CASSSAGTGKEKLFF. The CDR3 DNA is TGTGCCAGCAGCTCAGCCGGGACAGGGAAGGAAAAACTGTTTTTT.

The CDR3 loop reads CASSPLGGYEQYF. In DNA form, the CDR3 reads TGCGCCAGCAGCCCCTTAGGGGGATACGAGCAGTACTTC. This chain uses TRBV5-1 with TRBJ2-7; tentative D call: TRBD1 (6 bases). The CDR3 runs to 13 residues. V was trimmed by 4 bases and J by 4 bases, leaving 12 bases between them. CDR1 and CDR2 (germline): SGHRS, YFSETQ.

This chain connects TRBV6-6 to TRBJ2-7, with D perhaps matching TRBD2 (6 bases). CDR3 length: 15 residues. The V end was cut by 5 bases, the J end by 0 bases, with 14 bases between. The germline V gene encodes CDR1 MNHNY and CDR2 SVGAGI (reference sequence). CDR3 region: CASSEEGYLSYEQYF. The DNA of the CDR3 is TGTGCCAGCAGTGAGGAGGGCTACCTCTCCTACGAGCAGTACTTC.

This clone is a singleton in its sample. The genes are TRBV5-1 and TRBJ2-1, with D perhaps TRBD1 (5 bases). Per the germline V gene, CDR1 is SGHRS and CDR2 is YFSETQ. The V end lost 0 bases, the J end lost 8 bases, and 9 bases lay between the germline ends. The CDR3 has 13 amino acids. CDR3 sequence (DNA): TGCGCCAGCAGCTTGGACAGGAGTGATGAGCAGTTCTTC. Residues: CASSLDRSDEQFF.

This clone was seen more than once but under ten times. V gene TRBV29-1 combines with J gene TRBJ2-2, with D possibly TRBD1 on 6 matching bases. In germline, CDR1 is SQVTM, CDR2 ANQGSEA. The V gene lost 6 bases and the J gene lost 4 bases, with 12 bases spanning the gap. The CDR3 loop spans 13 amino acids. CDR3 in DNA: TGCAGCGTACAGGGATTTGGCACCGGGGAGCTGTTTTTT. Translated: CSVQGFGTGELFF.